This TCR beta chain emerged from a study of blood T cell repertoires in COVID-19. Study as a whole: From the United States, Italy and Spain came samples of acute and convalescent COVID-19. The cDNA or gDNA used as material had been derived from T cells, B-cell-depleted T cells, or PBMCs.

In the original analysis: Quantification of nucleated cells was approximated via reference gene primer amplification. Clones were sequenced by immunoSEQ multiplex PCR, and TCRdb holds only the in-frame ones, with some missing. The V and J calls and clone size come from that table; D and trimming were worked out from the DNA. The sample includes 230,000 or so clones, 80% to 90% seen only once; the top ten take about 20%. This clonotype originated in a man aged 30-40 years with active or convalescent COVID-19. Sequenced sample: peripheral blood.

CDR3 sequence (DNA): TGTGCCAGCACCAAGACAGGGGGGAGGGCTTTCTTT. It yields the protein CASTKTGGRAFF. The rearrangement links TRBV12-3 or TRBV12-4 to TRBJ1-1; TRBD1 aligns across 9 bases. The CDR3 contains 12 residues. V trimming: 7 bases; J trimming: 11 bases; junction bases outside the gene matches: 8.